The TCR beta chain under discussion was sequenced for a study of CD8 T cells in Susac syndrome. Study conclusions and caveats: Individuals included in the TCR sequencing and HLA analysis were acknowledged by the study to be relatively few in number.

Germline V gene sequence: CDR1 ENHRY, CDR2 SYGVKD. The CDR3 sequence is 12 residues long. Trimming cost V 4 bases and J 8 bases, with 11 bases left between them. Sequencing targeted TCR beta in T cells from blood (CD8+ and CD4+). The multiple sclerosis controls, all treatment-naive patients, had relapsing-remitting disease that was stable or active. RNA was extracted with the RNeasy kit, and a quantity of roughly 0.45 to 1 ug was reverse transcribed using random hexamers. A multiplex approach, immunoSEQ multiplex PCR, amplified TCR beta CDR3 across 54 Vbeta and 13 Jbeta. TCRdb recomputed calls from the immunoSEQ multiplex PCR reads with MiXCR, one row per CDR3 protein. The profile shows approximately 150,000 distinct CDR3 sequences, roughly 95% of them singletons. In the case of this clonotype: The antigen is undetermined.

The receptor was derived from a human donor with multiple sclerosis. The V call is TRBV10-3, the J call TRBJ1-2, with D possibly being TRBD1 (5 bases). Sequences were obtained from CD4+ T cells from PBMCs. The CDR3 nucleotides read TGTGCCATCAGTGGGACGGGGGAAGGCTACACCTTC. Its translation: CAISGTGEGYTF.